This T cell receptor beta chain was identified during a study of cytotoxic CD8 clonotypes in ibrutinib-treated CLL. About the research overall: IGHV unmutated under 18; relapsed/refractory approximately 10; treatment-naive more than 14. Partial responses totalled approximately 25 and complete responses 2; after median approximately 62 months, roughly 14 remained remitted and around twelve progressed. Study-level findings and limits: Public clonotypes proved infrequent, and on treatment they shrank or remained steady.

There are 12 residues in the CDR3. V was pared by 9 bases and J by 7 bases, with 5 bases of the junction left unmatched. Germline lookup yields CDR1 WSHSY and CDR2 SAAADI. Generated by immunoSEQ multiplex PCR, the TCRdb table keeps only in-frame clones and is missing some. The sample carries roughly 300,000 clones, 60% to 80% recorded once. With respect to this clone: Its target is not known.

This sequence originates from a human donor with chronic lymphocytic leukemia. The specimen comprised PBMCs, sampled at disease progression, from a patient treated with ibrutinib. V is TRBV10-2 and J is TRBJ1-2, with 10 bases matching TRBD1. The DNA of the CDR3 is TGCGCCAGTTCTGGACAGGGGGTTGGCTACACCTTC. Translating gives CASSGQGVGYTF.